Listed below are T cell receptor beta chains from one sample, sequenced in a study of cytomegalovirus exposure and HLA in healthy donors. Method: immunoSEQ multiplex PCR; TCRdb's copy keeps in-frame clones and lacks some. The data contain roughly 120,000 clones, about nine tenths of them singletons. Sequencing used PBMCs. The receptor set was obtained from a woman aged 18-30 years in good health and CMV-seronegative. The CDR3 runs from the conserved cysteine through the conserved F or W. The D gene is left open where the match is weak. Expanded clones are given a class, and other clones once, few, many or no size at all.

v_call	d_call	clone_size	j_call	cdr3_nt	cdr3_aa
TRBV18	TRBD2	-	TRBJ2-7	TGTGCCAGCTCACCATACTCGCGGGGGGGCGTCTCCTACGAGCAGTACTTC	CASSPYSRGGVSYEQYF
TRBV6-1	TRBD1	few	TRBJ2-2	TGTGCCAGCAGTGTGTGGGGGACAGGAAACACCGGGGAGCTGTTTTTT	CASSVWGTGNTGELFF
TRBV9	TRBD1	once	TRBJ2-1	TGTGCCAGCAGCGTCTGGGACAGGGGAAATGAGCAGTTCTTC	CASSVWDRGNEQFF
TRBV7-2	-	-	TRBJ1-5	TGTGCCAGCAGCTTAGATGGCGGGTCCAGGCAGCCCCAGCATTTT	CASSLDGGSRQPQHF
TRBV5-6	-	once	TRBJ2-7	TGTGCCAGCAGCTTGGGGCAGGCGCAGTACTTC	CASSLGQAQYF
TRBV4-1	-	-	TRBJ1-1	TGCGCCAGCAGCCAGGGCACCCGGGAAGCTTTCTTT	CASSQGTREAFF
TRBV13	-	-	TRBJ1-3	TGTGCCAGCAGCTTCGGTTACTCTGGAAACACCATATATTTT	CASSFGYSGNTIYF
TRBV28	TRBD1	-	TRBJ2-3	TGTGCCAGCAGTGTGGGACAGGGAGGAACAGATACGCAGTATTTT	CASSVGQGGTDTQYF
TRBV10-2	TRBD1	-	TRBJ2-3	TGCGCCAGCAGTGAGGACAGGGACGGTACGCAGTATTTT	CASSEDRDGTQYF
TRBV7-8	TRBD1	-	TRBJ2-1	TGTGCCAGCAGCGCAGACAGGGGCTACACCAATGAGCAGTTCTTC	CASSADRGYTNEQFF
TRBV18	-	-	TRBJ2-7	TGTGCCAGCTCACCACGGAGGAGGGCCCTGGGCGAGCAGTACTTC	CASSPRRRALGEQYF
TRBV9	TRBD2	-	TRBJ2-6	TGTGCCAGCAGCTGTCGGGGGGTAACGTGCTCTGGGGCCAACGTCCTGACTTTC	CASSCRGVTCSGANVLTF
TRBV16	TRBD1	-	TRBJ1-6	TGTGCCAGCAGCCACTATGGGGTGGACAGGGGGAAAACACCCCTCCACTTT	CASSHYGVDRGKTPLHF
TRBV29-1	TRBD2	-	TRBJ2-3	TGCAGCGTTGCTGTGGGAGGGGACGCAGATACGCAGTATTTT	CSVAVGGDADTQYF
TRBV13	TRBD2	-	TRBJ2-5	TGTGCCAGCAGCCCATGGGGGGGTGGCGAGACCCAGTACTTC	CASSPWGGGETQYF
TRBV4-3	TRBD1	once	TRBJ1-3	TGCGCCAGCAGCCAGGGGGGACAGGGGGCCGGAAACACCATATATTTT	CASSQGGQGAGNTIYF
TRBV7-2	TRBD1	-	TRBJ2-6	TGTGCCAGCAGCTTAGCGCCGACAGGGCGGCCGTCTGGGGCCAACGTCCTGACTTTC	CASSLAPTGRPSGANVLTF
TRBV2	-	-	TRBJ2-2	TGTGCCACCCAACCGGGACACTCATGGACCGGGGAGCTGTTTTTT	CATQPGHSWTGELFF
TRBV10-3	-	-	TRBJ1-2	TGTGCCATCAGTGCCCCGACAGCTCTCGACTATGGCTACACCTTC	CAISAPTALDYGYTF
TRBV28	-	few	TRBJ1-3	TGTGCCAGCAGCGGGTACGACCAAAACACCATATATTTT	CASSGYDQNTIYF
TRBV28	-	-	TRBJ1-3	TGTGCCAGCACCTCCAGGGGAAGGGTGCCCTCTGGAAACACCATATATTTT	CASTSRGRVPSGNTIYF
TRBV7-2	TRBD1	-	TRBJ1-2	TGTGCCAGCACCTTACAGGGGTTAGCTAACTATGGCTACACCTTC	CASTLQGLANYGYTF
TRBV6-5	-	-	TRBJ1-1	TGTGCCAGCAGTTATTCCCAGGGTTTGGGTGAAGCTTTCTTT	CASSYSQGLGEAFF
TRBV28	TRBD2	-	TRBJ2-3	TGTGCCAGCAGTCCCTCACCCGGGACTAGCGGGACAGATACGCAGTATTTT	CASSPSPGTSGTDTQYF
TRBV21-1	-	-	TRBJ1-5	TGTGCCAGCAGCCTATCCGAGCCCCAGCATTTT	CASSLSEPQHF